What follows are 18 T cell receptor beta chains derived from one specimen sequenced in a study of CD8+ T cells in alopecia areata. The treatment denotes: oral pan-JAK inhibitor, 5-10 mg twice daily. Investigators isolated RNA and reverse transcribed it into cDNA to act as the sequencing template. Sequencing was performed with immunoSEQ multiplex PCR; in TCRdb, only in-frame clones are kept and a portion is missing. This table holds about 210,000 clones, over 60% found once. Material: CD4+ T cells sorted from blood, obtained at week 4, from a patient treated with tofacitinib. Receptors were obtained from a human donor with alopecia areata.

This sequence joins TRBV4-2 and TRBJ2-1; TRBD1 agrees at 7 bases. This CDR3 region has 16 residues. Germline V gene lookup returns CDR1 LGHNA and CDR2 YNFKEQ. V shed 1 base and J 7 bases; nucleotides not matched to a gene: 10. The CDR3 nucleotides read TGTGCCAGCAGCCAAGTCACCGGGACAGCCCCTAATGAGCAGTTCTTC. Its translation: CASSQVTGTAPNEQFF.

The J gene is TRBJ2-3, the V gene TRBV7-8, with D possibly TRBD2 on 5 matching bases. V gave up 1 base and J gave up 6 bases, with 11 bases separating them. There are 14 residues in the CDR3. Germline V CDR1 and CDR2: SGHVS, FQNEAQ. Here the CDR3 DNA reads TGTGCCAGCAGCTTAGGGGCTAGCATGGATACGCAGTATTTT. It encodes CASSLGASMDTQYF.

Turning to this clone: Relative to the germline gene, one junction end is altered; a read error may explain this. This chain links TRBV27 with TRBJ1-1, with D hard to call. CDR1 and CDR2 from the germline V gene are MNHEY and SMNVEV (reference sequence). This CDR3 is built from 13 residues. In nucleotides, the CDR3 is TGTGCCAGCAGTTCTTTTTCGTACTCTGAAACTTTCTTT. Translation: CASSSFSYSETFF.

The rearrangement joins TRBV6-5 to TRBJ1-5; D may be TRBD1 (6 bases). Germline CDR1 MNHEY, CDR2 SVGAGI. This CDR3 region has 12 residues. Trimming shortened V by 5 bases and J by 5 bases, and 7 bases separated the two germline ends. The CDR3 nucleotides are TGTGCCAGCAGTACAGGGCATCAGCCCCAGCATTTT. Amino acid sequence: CASSTGHQPQHF.

This clone was picked up a small number of times. The J gene is TRBJ2-3, the V gene TRBV29-1; 8 bases match TRBD2. Germline V gene lookup returns CDR1 SQVTM and CDR2 ANQGSEA. J gave up 1 base and V 4 bases, and 4 bases lay outside the gene matches. There are 14 residues in the CDR3. CDR3 nucleotide sequence: TGCAGCGTTGCCGGGGGGGCCGGCACAGATACGCAGTATTTT. This sequence encodes CSVAGGAGTDTQYF.

The V gene is TRBV7-2, the J gene TRBJ2-7; 11 positions agree with TRBD1. With 6 bases clipped from V and 0 bases from J, the junction kept 7 bases outside the gene matches. The CDR3 contains 16 residues. CDR1 and CDR2 (germline): SGHTA, FQGNSA. CDR3 amino acids: CASSVRGTGGSYEQYF. CDR3 bases: TGTGCCAGCAGTGTGCGGGGGACAGGGGGCTCCTACGAGCAGTACTTC.

This clone was picked up a small number of times. The gene calls are TRBV5-1 and TRBJ2-5; D uncertain. Trimming removed 3 bases from V and 2 bases from J, with 8 bases in between. The CDR3 loop spans 13 amino acids. Germline lookup yields CDR1 SGHRS and CDR2 YFSETQ. CDR3 sequence: CASSSTPQETQYF. CDR3 DNA sequence: TGCGCCAGCAGCTCGACCCCTCAAGAGACCCAGTACTTC.

CDR3 sequence: CASSLGLAGETQYF. The CDR3 bases are TGTGCCAGCAGCTTAGGACTAGCGGGAGAGACCCAGTACTTC. The J gene is TRBJ2-5, the V gene TRBV11-3, with TRBD2 matching 10 bases. J lost 4 bases, V lost 1 base, and 0 bases had no gene match. This CDR3 has 14 residues. CDR1 and CDR2 (germline): SGHNT, YENEEA.

The chain joins TRBV30 to TRBJ2-6; possibly TRBD1 for D (5 bases). V was cut by 5 bases and J by 0 bases, with 8 bases left in between. Germline loops: CDR1 GTSNPN, CDR2 SVGIG (reference sequence). This CDR3 comprises 14 residues. As DNA, the CDR3 is TGTGCCTGGGAAAGGGGCTCTGGGGCCAACGTCCTGACTTTC. Protein: CAWERGSGANVLTF.

V gene TRBV27 combines with J gene TRBJ1-6, with D hard to call. Between the trimmed V and J ends, which lost 2 bases and 7 bases, there was a span of 9 bases. CDR1 MNHEY and CDR2 SMNVEV come from the germline V gene (reference sequence). This CDR3 has 14 residues. The CDR3 spells CASSLVGSNSPLHF. CDR3 DNA sequence: TGTGCCAGCAGTTTAGTTGGGTCCAATTCACCCCTCCACTTT.

The chain has TRBV29-1 and TRBJ1-5; 7 nucleotides match TRBD1. The V segment lost 6 bases and the J segment 3 bases; nucleotides outside the gene matches: 5. Looked up from germline, CDR1 is SQVTM and CDR2 is ANQGSEA. This CDR3 region has 13 residues. CDR3: CSVSQGINQPQHF. CDR3 DNA: TGCAGCGTCTCACAGGGGATCAATCAGCCCCAGCATTTT.

The chain couples TRBV4-1 to TRBJ2-4; D ambiguous. The length of the CDR3 is 15 residues. The germline V and J ends were trimmed by 2 bases and 0 bases, with 8 bases remaining between them. Germline V gives CDR1 MGHRA, CDR2 YSYEKL. Written as DNA, the CDR3 is TGCGCCAGCAGCCAATTAGTCCTAGCCAAAAACATTCAGTACTTC. Translating it yields CASSQLVLAKNIQYF.

This chain connects TRBV30 to TRBJ2-7, with D unclear. The CDR3 extends over 12 amino acids. Germline CDR1 is GTSNPN and CDR2 is SVGIG (reference sequence). Trimming removed 4 bases at V and 3 bases at J, with 10 bases between. Written as DNA, the CDR3 is TGTGCCTGGACAGCCCTCATCTACGAGCAGTACTTC. It codes for CAWTALIYEQYF.

The table lists this clone with many counts. The sample carries other DNA sequences with the same CDR3. J is TRBJ2-2 and V is TRBV18; TRBD2 is a possible D gene (5 bases). Trimming stripped 3 bases from V and 6 bases from J, with 5 bases between. The CDR3 has 12 amino acids. Germline values: CDR1 KGHSH, CDR2 LQKENI. The CDR3 reads CASSPEAGELFF. For the CDR3, the DNA is TGTGCCAGCTCACCGGAGGCCGGGGAGCTGTTTTTT.

J is TRBJ1-5 and V is TRBV7-9; 8 bases map to TRBD1. CDR1 is SEHNR, CDR2 FQNEAQ, per germline (reference sequence). CDR3 length equals 15 residues. V lost 3 bases and J lost 4; bases outside the gene matches: 5. In DNA form, the CDR3 reads TGTGCCAGCAGCTTGGGCAGGGGGCTGAATCAGCCCCAGCATTTT. Residues: CASSLGRGLNQPQHF. Filled out from reference TRBV7-9 and TRBJ1-5, the complete variable domain reads DTGVSQNPRHKITKRGQNVTFRCDPISEHNRLYWYRQTLGQGPEFLTYFQNEAQLEKSRLLSDRFSAERPKGSFSTLEIQRTEQGDSAMYLCASSLGRGLNQPQHFGDGTRLSIL.

The chain couples TRBV20-1 to TRBJ2-5; D is ambiguous. Germline values: CDR1 DFQATT, CDR2 SNEGSKA (reference sequence). The CDR3 runs 11 residues. Trimming removed 5 bases from V and 9 bases from J, with 13 bases in between. This chain's CDR3 is CSALPERAQYF. The CDR3 DNA reads as TGCAGTGCTTTGCCCGAAAGGGCCCAGTACTTC.

The CDR3 bases are TGTGCCAGCAGCTTTTCTGGTGGGGAGACCCAGTACTTC. Protein sequence: CASSFSGGETQYF. This rearrangement joins TRBV7-2 to TRBJ2-5; D remains ambiguous. CDR3 length equals 13 residues. Germline CDR1 SGHTA, CDR2 FQGNSA. The ends were cut back, 3 bases at V and 5 bases at J, with 10 bases in the middle.

This clone came up once. The chain has TRBV7-9 and TRBJ1-6; 7 positions match TRBD1. Germline trimming cut 4 bases from V and 17 bases from J; bases unmatched to any gene: 5. There are 11 residues in the CDR3. Germline V CDR1 and CDR2: SEHNR, FQNEAQ (reference sequence). CDR3 sequence (DNA): TGTGCCAGCAGCTACCAGGGGGTCGTCCACTTT. Residues: CASSYQGVVHF.